One and the same sample provided the 14 T cell receptor beta chains below, sequenced in a study of blood T cell repertoires in COVID-19. Produced via immunoSEQ multiplex PCR; TCRdb's table is partial and in-frame only. The repertoire holds around 180,000 clones, with 89% as singletons. The material sequenced was PBMCs or T cells enriched from blood (not recorded which). These TCRs come from a woman in her forties with acute COVID-19.

V and J are TRBV4-2 and TRBJ1-2; the D is unclear. CDR3 length: 19 amino acids. Germline values: CDR1 LGHNA, CDR2 YNFKEQ. V was cut by 0 bases and J by 3 bases, with 23 bases left in between. The CDR3 here is CASSQDDEGSAYLDYGYTF. The CDR3 DNA reads TGTGCCAGCAGCCAAGATGACGAGGGTTCCGCCTATTTAGACTATGGCTACACCTTC.

The chain uses TRBV5-1 and TRBJ2-5; D is perhaps TRBD2 (5 bases). Trimming removed 0 bases at V and 2 bases at J, with 11 bases between. Germline CDR1 SGHRS, CDR2 YFSETQ. The CDR3 extends over 15 amino acids. CDR3 nucleotides: TGCGCCAGCAGCTTGGAGGTAGCGCCTCAAGAGACCCAGTACTTC. It specifies CASSLEVAPQETQYF.

V gene TRBV3-1 (or the pseudogene TRBV3-2) combines with J gene TRBJ2-3; D not resolved. This CDR3 region has 14 residues. Trimming removed 4 bases from V and 0 bases from J, with 8 bases in between. Germline V gives CDR1 LGHDT, CDR2 YNNKEL (reference sequence). The DNA of the CDR3 is TGTGCCAGCAGCCCAGGTTTCAGCACAGATACGCAGTATTTT. Its translation is CASSPGFSTDTQYF.

V and J are TRBV4-1 and TRBJ2-5; D is unclear. Between the trimmed V and J ends, which lost 1 base and 4 bases, there was a span of 7 bases. This CDR3 has 13 amino acids. Germline V CDR1 and CDR2: MGHRA, YSYEKL. This CDR3 reads CASSQVKRETQYF. The CDR3 DNA sequence: TGCGCCAGCAGCCAAGTAAAGCGAGAGACCCAGTACTTC.

V gene TRBV7-9 combines with J gene TRBJ2-1, with TRBD1 identical over 9 bases. CDR3 length: 14 residues. Germline V CDR1 and CDR2: SEHNR, FQNEAQ (reference sequence). Trimming took 4 bases from V and 7 from J; bases not matched to a gene: 5. This chain's CDR3 is CASSYRGRRNEQFF. The DNA for the CDR3 is TGTGCCAGCAGCTACAGGGGGCGCAGGAATGAGCAGTTCTTC.

This sequence joins TRBV30 and TRBJ2-1, with D unresolved. CDR3 length: 12 residues. The V and J ends lost 3 bases and 4 bases respectively, with 7 bases between them. Germline V gives CDR1 GTSNPN, CDR2 SVGIG (reference sequence). CDR3 sequence (DNA): TGTGCCTGGAGCCAGACATACAATGAGCAGTTCTTC. Amino acid sequence: CAWSQTYNEQFF.

The V and J genes are TRBV3-1 (or the pseudogene TRBV3-2) and TRBJ1-1; D may be TRBD1 (6 bases). V was clipped by 7 bases and J by 1 base, with 13 bases between them. The CDR3 runs 14 residues. The germline V gene has CDR1 LGHDT and CDR2 YNNKEL (reference sequence). The chain's CDR3 is CASTSMTGNTEAFF. The CDR3 DNA reads TGTGCCAGCACCTCCATGACAGGGAACACTGAAGCTTTCTTT.

This chain joins TRBV6-5 and TRBJ1-3; no reliable D call. Deletions cut 4 bases from V and 0 bases from J, with 10 bases between. This CDR3 contains 15 residues. CDR1 MNHEY and CDR2 SVGAGI come from the germline V gene. CDR3 residues: CASSSAESSGNTIYF. The CDR3, as DNA: TGTGCCAGCAGTTCGGCGGAGAGCTCTGGAAACACCATATATTTT.

The chain combines TRBV7-2 with TRBJ2-7, with TRBD1 matching 11 bases. CDR1 SGHTA and CDR2 FQGNSA come from the germline V gene. The CDR3 has 15 amino acids. Unmatched junction bases numbered 6, after V lost 4 bases and J lost 4 bases. The CDR3, as DNA: TGTGCCAGCAGCTCGGGGACAGGGGGGAAATACGAGCAGTACTTC. This encodes CASSSGTGGKYEQYF.

This sequence joins TRBV4-1 and TRBJ1-4; D gene uncertain. V was pared by 4 bases and J by 3 bases, with 12 bases between. Germline V lookup: CDR1 MGHRA, CDR2 YSYEKL. The CDR3 length is 15 residues. CDR3 coding DNA: TGCGCCAGCAGCCCGTTGCCAGAGGCTAATGAAAAACTGTTTTTT. Its translation: CASSPLPEANEKLFF.

V gene TRBV7-6 combines with J gene TRBJ2-2; 7 nucleotides line up with TRBD1. The CDR3 sequence is 16 residues long. Germline V gene data show CDR1 as SGHVS and CDR2 as FNYEAQ. The V and J ends lost 1 base and 3 bases, in that order; junction bases with no gene match: 5. The CDR3 region has the DNA TGTGCCAGCAGCTTAGAAGGGGGCGTGTACACCGGGGAGCTGTTTTTT. It encodes CASSLEGGVYTGELFF. The full variable domain, with the rest looked up from reference TRBV7-6 and TRBJ2-2, is GAGVSQSPRYKVTKRGQDVALRCDPISGHVSLYWYRQALGQGPEFLTYFNYEAQQDKSGLPNDRFSAERPEGSISTLTIQRTEQRDSAMYRCASSLEGGVYTGELFFGEGSRLTVL.

This clone was seen once. The genes are TRBV25-1 and TRBJ1-3; D gene uncertain. The germline CDR1 and CDR2 sequences are MGHDK and SYGVNS. The germline V and J ends were trimmed by 6 bases and 0 bases, with 9 bases remaining between them. The length of the CDR3 is 14 residues. The CDR3 loop reads CASSLQSSGNTIYF. CDR3 DNA sequence: TGTGCCAGCAGCCTACAGAGCTCTGGAAACACCATATATTTT.

The rearrangement links TRBV30 to TRBJ2-1; D gene ambiguous. The germline V gene has CDR1 GTSNPN and CDR2 SVGIG (reference sequence). CDR3 length equals 11 residues. Between the trimmed V and J ends, which lost 1 base and 7 bases, there was a span of 5 bases. Written as DNA, the CDR3 is TGTGCCTGGAGTGACAGAAATGAGCAGTTCTTC. Protein sequence: CAWSDRNEQFF.

V is TRBV25-1 and J is TRBJ1-5; a weak D match, TRBD1 (5 bases). The V gene lost 3 bases and the J gene lost 6 bases, with 12 bases spanning the gap. Germline lookup yields CDR1 MGHDK and CDR2 SYGVNS. CDR3 length: 14 amino acids. CDR3 nucleotides: TGTGCCAGCAGTGACGCGGGGGGAGGTCAGCCCCAGCATTTT. Translating gives CASSDAGGGQPQHF.